This T cell receptor (beta chain) appears in the sequencing data of a study of CD8 T cells in ankylosing spondylitis. Study-level points and caveats: A CD8+ phenotype characterized the disease-linked clones, which were relatively rare in peripheral blood. There were earlier reports of some motif variants in reactive arthritis synovial fluid and blood. Significantly higher representation of disease-linked clones was reported for matched ankylosing spondylitis synovial fluid. Typical of ankylosing spondylitis blood, it appeared, was a TCR beta motif of roughly eight highly homologous variants.

TCRdb redid the calling of the 5' RACE reads with MiXCR, one entry per CDR3 protein. In the table there are about 420,000 distinct CDR3 sequences, 20% to 25% of which are singletons. For this clonotype: The antigen is not known.

Trimming pared 1 base from V and 0 bases from J, leaving 19 bases between. There are 18 residues in the CDR3. CDR1 and CDR2 from the germline V gene are LGHNA and YNFKEQ. The sample was blood, either unsorted or a sorted T cell fraction (not recorded which). The sequence derives from a male donor with ankylosing spondylitis. V and J are TRBV4-2 and TRBJ2-7; D could derive from TRBD1 or TRBD2 (5 bases each). CDR3 protein: CASSQGLFSAGSSYEQYF. DNA for the CDR3: TGTGCCAGCAGCCAAGGGTTGTTTTCGGCAGGGAGCTCCTACGAGCAGTACTTC.